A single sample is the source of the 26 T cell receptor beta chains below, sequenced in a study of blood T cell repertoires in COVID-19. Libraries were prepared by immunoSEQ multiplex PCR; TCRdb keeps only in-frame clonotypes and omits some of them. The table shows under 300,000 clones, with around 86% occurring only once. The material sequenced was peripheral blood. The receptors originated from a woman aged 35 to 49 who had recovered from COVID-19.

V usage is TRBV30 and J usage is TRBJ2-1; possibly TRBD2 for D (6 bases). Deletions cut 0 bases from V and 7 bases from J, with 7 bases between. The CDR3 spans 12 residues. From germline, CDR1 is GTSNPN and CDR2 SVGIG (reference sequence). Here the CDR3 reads CAWSVRGNEQFF. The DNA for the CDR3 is TGTGCCTGGAGTGTTCGGGGGAATGAGCAGTTCTTC.

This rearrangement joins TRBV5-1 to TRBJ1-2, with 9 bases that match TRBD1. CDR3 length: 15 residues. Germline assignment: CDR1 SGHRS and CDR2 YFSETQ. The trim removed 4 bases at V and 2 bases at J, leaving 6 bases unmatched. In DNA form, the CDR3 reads TGCGCCAGCAGCCCTACGGGACAGGGAAACTATGGCTACACCTTC. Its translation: CASSPTGQGNYGYTF.

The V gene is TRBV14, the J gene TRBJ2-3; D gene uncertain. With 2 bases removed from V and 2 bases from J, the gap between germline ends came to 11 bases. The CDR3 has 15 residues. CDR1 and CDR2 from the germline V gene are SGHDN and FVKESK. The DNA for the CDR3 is TGTGCCAGCAGCCAACGTGGGCACGACACAGATACGCAGTATTTT. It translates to CASSQRGHDTDTQYF.

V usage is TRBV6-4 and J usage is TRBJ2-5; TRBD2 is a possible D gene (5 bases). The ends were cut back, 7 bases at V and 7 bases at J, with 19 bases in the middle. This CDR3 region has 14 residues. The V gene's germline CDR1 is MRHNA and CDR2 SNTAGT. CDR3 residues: CASKPDSGYGTQYF. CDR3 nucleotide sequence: TGTGCCAGCAAGCCGGACTCCGGTTATGGGACCCAGTACTTC.

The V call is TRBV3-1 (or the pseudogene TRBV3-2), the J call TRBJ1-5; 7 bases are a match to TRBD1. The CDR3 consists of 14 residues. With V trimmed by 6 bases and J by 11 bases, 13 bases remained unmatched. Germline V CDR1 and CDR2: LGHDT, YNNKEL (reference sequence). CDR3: CASRPRGSGWAQHF. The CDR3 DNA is TGTGCCAGCAGACCCAGGGGGAGTGGTTGGGCCCAGCATTTT.

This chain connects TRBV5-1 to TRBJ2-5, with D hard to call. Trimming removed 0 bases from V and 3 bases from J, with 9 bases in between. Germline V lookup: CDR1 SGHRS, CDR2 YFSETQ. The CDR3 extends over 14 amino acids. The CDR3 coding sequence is TGCGCCAGCAGCTTGGGACTTGTCGAAGAGACCCAGTACTTC. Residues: CASSLGLVEETQYF.

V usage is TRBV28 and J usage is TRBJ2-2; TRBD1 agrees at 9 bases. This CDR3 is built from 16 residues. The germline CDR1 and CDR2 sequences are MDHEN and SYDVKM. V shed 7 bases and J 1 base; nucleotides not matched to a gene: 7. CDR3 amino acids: CASTPGDRVNTGELFF. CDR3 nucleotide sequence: TGTGCCAGCACCCCCGGGGACAGGGTGAACACCGGGGAGCTGTTTTTT.

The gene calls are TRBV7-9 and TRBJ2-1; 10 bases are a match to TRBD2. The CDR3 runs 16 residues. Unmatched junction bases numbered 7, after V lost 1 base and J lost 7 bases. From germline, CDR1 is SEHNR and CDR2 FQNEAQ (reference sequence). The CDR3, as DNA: TGTGCCAGCAGCTTAGTTTCCGGACTAGCGGTTAATGAGCAGTTCTTC. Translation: CASSLVSGLAVNEQFF.

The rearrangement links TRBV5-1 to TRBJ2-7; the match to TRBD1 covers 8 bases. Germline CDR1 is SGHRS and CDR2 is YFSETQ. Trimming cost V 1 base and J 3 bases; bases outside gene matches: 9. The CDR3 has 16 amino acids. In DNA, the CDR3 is TGCGCCAGCAGCTTGAGGACAGGGACGGTTTTCTACGAGCAGTACTTC. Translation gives CASSLRTGTVFYEQYF.

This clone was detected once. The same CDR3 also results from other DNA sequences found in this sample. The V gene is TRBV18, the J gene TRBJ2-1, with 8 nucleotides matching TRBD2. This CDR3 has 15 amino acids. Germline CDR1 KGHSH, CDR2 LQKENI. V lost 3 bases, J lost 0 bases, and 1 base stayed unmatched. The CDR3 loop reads CASSPSGSSYNEQFF. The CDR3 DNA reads TGTGCCAGCTCACCCAGCGGGAGCTCCTACAATGAGCAGTTCTTC.

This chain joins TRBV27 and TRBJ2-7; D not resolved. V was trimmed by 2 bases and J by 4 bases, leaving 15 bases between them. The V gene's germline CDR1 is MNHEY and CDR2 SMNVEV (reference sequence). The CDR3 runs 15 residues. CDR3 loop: CASSLKPSATYEQYF. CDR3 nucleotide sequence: TGTGCCAGCAGTTTAAAGCCTTCGGCGACTTACGAGCAGTACTTC.

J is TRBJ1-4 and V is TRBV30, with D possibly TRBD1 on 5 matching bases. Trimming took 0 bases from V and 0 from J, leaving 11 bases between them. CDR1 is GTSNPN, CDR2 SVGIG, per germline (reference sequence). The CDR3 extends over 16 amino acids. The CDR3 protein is CAWSVGRGATNEKLFF. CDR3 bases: TGTGCCTGGAGTGTTGGCCGGGGGGCAACTAATGAAAAACTGTTTTTT. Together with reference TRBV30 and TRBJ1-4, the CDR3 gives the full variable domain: SQTIHQWPATLVQPVGSPLSLECTVEGTSNPNLYWYRQAAGRGLQLLFYSVGIGQISSEVPQNLSASRPQDRQFILSSKKLLLSDSGFYLCAWSVGRGATNEKLFFGSGTQLSVL.

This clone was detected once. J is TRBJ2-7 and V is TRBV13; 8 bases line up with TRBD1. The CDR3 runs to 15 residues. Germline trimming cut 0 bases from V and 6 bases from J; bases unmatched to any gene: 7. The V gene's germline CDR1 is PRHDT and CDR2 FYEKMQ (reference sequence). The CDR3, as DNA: TGTGCCAGCAGCTTAGGTGGGAGGACAGGGTCCGAGCAGTACTTC. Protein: CASSLGGRTGSEQYF.

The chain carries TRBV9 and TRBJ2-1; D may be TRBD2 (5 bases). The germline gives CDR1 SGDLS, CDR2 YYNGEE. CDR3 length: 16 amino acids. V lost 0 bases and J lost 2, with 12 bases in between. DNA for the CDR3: TGTGCCAGCAGCGTAGCTGGCGGGCTAACCTACAATGAGCAGTTCTTC. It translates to CASSVAGGLTYNEQFF.

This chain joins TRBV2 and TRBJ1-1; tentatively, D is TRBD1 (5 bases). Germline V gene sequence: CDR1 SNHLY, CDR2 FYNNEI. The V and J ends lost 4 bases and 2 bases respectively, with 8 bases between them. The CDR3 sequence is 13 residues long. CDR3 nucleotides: TGTGCCAGCAGTGCCGACAGAAACACTGAAGCTTTCTTT. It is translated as CASSADRNTEAFF.

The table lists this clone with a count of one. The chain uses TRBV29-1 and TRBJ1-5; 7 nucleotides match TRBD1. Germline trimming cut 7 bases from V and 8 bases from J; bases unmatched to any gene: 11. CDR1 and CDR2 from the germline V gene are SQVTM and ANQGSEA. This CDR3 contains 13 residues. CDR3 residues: CSAGQEPGEPQHF. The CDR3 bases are TGCAGCGCCGGACAGGAGCCTGGGGAGCCCCAGCATTTT.

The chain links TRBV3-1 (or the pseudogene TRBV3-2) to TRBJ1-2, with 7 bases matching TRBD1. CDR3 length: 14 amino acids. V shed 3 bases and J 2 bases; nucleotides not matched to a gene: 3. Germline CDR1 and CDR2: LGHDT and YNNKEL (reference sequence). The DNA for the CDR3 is TGTGCCAGCAGCCAGGGACAGCCAAACTATGGCTACACCTTC. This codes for CASSQGQPNYGYTF.

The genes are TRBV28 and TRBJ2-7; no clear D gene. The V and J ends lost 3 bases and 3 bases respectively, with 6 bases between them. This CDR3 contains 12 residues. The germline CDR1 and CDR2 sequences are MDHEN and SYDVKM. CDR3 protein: CASSFMFYEQYF. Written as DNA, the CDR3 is TGTGCCAGCAGTTTCATGTTCTACGAGCAGTACTTC.

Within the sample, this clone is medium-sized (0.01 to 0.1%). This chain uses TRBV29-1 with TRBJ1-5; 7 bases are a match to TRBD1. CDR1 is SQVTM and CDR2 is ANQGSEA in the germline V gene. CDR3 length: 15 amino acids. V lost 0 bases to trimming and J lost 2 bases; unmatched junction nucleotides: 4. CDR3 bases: TGCAGCGTTGAAGAGGGGCAGGGGGGCAATCAGCCCCAGCATTTT. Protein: CSVEEGQGGNQPQHF.

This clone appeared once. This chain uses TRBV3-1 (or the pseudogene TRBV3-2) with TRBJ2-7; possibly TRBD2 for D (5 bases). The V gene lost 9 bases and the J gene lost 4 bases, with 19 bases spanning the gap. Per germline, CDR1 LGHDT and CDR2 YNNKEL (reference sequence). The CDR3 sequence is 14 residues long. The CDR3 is CASRTNGEGYEQYF. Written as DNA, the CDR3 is TGTGCCAGTCGTACTAACGGGGAAGGGTACGAGCAGTACTTC.

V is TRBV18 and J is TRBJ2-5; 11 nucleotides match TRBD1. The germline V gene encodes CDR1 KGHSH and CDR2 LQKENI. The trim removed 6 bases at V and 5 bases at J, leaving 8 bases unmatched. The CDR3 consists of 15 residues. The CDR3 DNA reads TGTGCCAGCTCTCCAGGACAGGGGGCCGGGGAGACCCAGTACTTC. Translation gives CASSPGQGAGETQYF.

In nucleotides, the CDR3 is TGTGCCAGCAGCCATGGCGGGACAGGCAATTCACCCCTCCACTTT. Protein sequence: CASSHGGTGNSPLHF. The genes are TRBV3-1 (or the pseudogene TRBV3-2) and TRBJ1-6, with TRBD1 identical over 8 bases. This CDR3 spans 15 amino acids. Germline lookup yields CDR1 LGHDT and CDR2 YNNKEL (reference sequence). With 3 bases clipped from V and 7 bases from J, the junction kept 5 bases outside the gene matches.

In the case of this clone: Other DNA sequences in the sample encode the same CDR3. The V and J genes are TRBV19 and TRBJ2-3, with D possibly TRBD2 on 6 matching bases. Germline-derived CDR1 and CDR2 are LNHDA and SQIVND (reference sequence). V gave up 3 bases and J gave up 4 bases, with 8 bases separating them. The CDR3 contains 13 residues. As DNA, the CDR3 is TGTGCCAGTAGTATCCCGGGGGCAGATACGCAGTATTTT. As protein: CASSIPGADTQYF.

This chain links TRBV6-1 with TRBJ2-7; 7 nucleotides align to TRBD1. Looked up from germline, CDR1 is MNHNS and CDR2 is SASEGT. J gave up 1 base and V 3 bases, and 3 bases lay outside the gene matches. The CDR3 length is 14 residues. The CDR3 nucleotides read TGTGCCAGCAGTGATTGGACAGGATCCTACGAGCAGTACTTC. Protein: CASSDWTGSYEQYF.

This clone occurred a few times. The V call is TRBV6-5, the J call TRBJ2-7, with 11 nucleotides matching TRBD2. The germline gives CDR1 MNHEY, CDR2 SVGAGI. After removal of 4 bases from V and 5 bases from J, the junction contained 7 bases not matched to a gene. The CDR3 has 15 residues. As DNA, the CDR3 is TGTGCCAGCAGTTCACTAGCGGGAGTATCAGACGAGCAGTACTTC. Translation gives CASSSLAGVSDEQYF.

This CDR3 is CASSGYGTGDNSNQPQHF. DNA for the CDR3: TGTGCCAGTAGTGGCTACGGGACAGGGGACAATAGCAATCAGCCCCAGCATTTT. V usage is TRBV19 and J usage is TRBJ1-5, with 10 bases aligning to TRBD1. CDR1 and CDR2 (germline): LNHDA, SQIVND (reference sequence). V lost 5 bases to trimming and J lost 0 bases; unmatched junction nucleotides: 10. This CDR3 region has 18 residues. Together with reference TRBV19 and TRBJ1-5, the CDR3 gives the full variable domain: DGGITQSPKYLFRKEGQNVTLSCEQNLNHDAMYWYRQDPGQGLRLIYYSQIVNDFQKGDIAEGYSVSREKKESFPLTVTSAQKNPTAFYLCASSGYGTGDNSNQPQHFGDGTRLSIL.